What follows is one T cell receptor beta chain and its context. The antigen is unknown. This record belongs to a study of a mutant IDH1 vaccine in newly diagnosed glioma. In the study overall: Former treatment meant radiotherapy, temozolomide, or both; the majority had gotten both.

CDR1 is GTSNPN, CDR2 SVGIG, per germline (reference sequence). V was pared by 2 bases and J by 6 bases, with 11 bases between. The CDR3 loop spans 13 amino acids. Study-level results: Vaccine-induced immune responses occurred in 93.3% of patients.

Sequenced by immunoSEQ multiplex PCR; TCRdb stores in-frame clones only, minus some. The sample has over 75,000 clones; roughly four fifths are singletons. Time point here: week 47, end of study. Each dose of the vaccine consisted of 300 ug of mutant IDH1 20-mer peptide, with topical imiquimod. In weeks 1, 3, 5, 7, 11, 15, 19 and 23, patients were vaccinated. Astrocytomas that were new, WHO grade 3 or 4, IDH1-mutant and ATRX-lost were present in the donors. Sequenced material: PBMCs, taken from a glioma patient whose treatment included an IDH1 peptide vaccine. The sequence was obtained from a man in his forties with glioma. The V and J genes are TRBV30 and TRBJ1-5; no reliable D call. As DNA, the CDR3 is TGTGCCTGGAGTATACATGCTATTCAGCCCCAGCATTTT. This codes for CAWSIHAIQPQHF. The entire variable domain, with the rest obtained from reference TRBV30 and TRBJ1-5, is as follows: SQTIHQWPATLVQPVGSPLSLECTVEGTSNPNLYWYRQAAGRGLQLLFYSVGIGQISSEVPQNLSASRPQDRQFILSSKKLLLSDSGFYLCAWSIHAIQPQHFGDGTRLSIL.